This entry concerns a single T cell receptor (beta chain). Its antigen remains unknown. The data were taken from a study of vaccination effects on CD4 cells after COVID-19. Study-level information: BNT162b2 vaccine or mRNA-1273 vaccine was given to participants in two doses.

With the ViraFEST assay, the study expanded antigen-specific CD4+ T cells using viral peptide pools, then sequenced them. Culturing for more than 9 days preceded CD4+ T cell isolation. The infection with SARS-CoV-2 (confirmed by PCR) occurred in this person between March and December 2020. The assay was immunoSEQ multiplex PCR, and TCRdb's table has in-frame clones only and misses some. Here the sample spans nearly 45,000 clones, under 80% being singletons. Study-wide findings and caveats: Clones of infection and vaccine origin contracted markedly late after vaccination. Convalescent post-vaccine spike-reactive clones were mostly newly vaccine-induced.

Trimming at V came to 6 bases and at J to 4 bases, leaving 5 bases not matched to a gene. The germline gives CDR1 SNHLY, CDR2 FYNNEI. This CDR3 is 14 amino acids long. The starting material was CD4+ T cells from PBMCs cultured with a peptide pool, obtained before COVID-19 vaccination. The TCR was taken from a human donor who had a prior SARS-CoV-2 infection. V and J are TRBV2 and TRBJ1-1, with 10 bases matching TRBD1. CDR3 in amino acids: CASRPDRGLTEAFF. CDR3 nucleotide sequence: TGTGCCAGCAGACCTGACAGGGGGCTCACTGAAGCTTTCTTT.